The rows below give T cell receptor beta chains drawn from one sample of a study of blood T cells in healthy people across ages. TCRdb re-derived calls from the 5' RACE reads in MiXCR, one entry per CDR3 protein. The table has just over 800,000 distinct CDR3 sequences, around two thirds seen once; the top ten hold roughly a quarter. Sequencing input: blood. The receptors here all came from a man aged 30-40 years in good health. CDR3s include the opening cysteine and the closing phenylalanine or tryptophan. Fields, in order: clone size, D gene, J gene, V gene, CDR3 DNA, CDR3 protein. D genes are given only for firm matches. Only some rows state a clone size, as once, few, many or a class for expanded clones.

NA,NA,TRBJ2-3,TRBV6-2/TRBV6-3,TGTGCCAGCAGTTACCCTCCGGCGTGGTCAGATACGCAGTATTTT,CASSYPPAWSDTQYF
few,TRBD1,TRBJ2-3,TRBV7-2,TGTGCCAGCAGCTTAGAGTATAGGGGGCCCACAGATACGCAGTATTTT,CASSLEYRGPTDTQYF
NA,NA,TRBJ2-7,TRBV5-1,TGCGCCAGCGGGACTTCCACCTACGAGCAGTACTTC,CASGTSTYEQYF
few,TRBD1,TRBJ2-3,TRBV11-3,TGTGCCAGCAGCCTAAGAGCACCCGGGACAGGAGGAGATACGCAGTATTTT,CASSLRAPGTGGDTQYF
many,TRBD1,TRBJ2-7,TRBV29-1,TGCAGCGCCGTGGGACAGGGAGCCTACGAGCAGTACTTC,CSAVGQGAYEQYF
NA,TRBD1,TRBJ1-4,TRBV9,TGTGCCAGCAGCGAAGAGGACAGGGAGGTAGAAAAACTGTTTTTT,CASSEEDREVEKLFF
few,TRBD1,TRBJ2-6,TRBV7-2,TGTGCCAGCAGCCAACTGACAGGGGCTAGCTCTGGGGCCAACGTCCTGACTTTC,CASSQLTGASSGANVLTF
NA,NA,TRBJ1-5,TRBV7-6,TGTGCCAGCAGCTTAAACGGCGGGAGCAATCAGCCCCAGCATTTT,CASSLNGGSNQPQHF
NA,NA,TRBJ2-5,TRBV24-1,TGTGCCACCAGTGATTTGGGGGAGAGGGAGACCCAGTACTTC,CATSDLGERETQYF
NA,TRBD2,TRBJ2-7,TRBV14,TGTGCCAGCAGCCAGTCACTAGCGGGAGGATTCGAGCAGTACTTC,CASSQSLAGGFEQYF
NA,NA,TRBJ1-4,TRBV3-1,TGTGCCAGCAGCCGCCCACGCCTGGCAACTAATGAAAAACTGTTTTTT,CASSRPRLATNEKLFF
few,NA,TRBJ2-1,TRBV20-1,TGCAGTGCTAGAGATATGACCCGGGGGATTGAGCAGTTCTTC,CSARDMTRGIEQFF